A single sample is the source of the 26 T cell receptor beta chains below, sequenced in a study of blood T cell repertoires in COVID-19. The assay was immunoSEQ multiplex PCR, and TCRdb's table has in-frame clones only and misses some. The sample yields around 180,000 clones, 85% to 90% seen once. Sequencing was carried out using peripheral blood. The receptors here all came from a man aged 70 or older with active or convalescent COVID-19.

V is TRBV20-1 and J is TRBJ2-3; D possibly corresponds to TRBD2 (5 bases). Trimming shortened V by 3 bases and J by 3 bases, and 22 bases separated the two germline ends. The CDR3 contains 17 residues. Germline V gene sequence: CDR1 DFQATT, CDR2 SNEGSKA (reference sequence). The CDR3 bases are TGCAGTGCTAGTTATCATCGGGCCGCCCGAGGGACAGATACGCAGTATTTT. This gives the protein CSASYHRAARGTDTQYF.

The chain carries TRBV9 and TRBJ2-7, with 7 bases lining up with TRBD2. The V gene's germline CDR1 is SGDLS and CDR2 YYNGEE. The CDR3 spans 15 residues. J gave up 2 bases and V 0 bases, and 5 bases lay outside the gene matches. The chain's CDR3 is CASSVGGGPPYEQYF. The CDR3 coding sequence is TGTGCCAGCAGCGTAGGGGGGGGACCTCCCTACGAGCAGTACTTC.

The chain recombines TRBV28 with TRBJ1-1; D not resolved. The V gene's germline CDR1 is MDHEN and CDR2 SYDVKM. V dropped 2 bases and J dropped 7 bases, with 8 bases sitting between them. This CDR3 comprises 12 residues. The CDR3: CASSLQAVEAFF. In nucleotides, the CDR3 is TGTGCCAGCAGTTTACAGGCAGTTGAAGCTTTCTTT.

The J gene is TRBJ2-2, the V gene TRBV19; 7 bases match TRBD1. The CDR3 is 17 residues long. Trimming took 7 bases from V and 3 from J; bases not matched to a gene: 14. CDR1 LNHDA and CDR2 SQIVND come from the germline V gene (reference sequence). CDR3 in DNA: TGTGCCAGTACCACCATCCCCGGGACAGCCGACACCGGGGAGCTGTTTTTT. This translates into CASTTIPGTADTGELFF.

As DNA, the CDR3 is TGCGCCAGCAGCTTCTTGACAGCGGGGGCTGAAGCTTTCTTT. Its translation: CASSFLTAGAEAFF. The chain links TRBV5-1 to TRBJ1-1; possibly TRBD1 for D (5 bases). The ends were cut back, 2 bases at V and 6 bases at J, with 14 bases in the middle. Germline V lookup: CDR1 SGHRS, CDR2 YFSETQ. This CDR3 spans 14 amino acids. Variable domain in full (rest from reference TRBV5-1 and TRBJ1-1): KAGVTQTPRYLIKTRGQQVTLSCSPISGHRSVSWYQQTPGQGLQFLFEYFSETQRNKGNFPGRFSGRQFSNSRSEMNVSTLELGDSALYLCASSFLTAGAEAFFGQGTRLTVV.

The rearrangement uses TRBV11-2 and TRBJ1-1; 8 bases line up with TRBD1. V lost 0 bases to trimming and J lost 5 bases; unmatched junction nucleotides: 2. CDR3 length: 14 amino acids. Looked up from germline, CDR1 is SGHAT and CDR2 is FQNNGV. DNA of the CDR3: TGTGCCAGCAGCTTAGATCGGACAGGGACTGAAGCTTTCTTT. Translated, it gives CASSLDRTGTEAFF.

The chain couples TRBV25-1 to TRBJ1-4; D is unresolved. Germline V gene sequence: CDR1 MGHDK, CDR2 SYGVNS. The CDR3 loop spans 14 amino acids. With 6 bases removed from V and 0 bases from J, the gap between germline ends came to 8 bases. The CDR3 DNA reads TGTGCCAGCAGGGCGGATGCAACTAATGAAAAACTGTTTTTT. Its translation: CASRADATNEKLFF. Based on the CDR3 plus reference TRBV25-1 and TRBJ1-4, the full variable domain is EADIYQTPRYLVIGTGKKITLECSQTMGHDKMYWYQQDPGMELHLIHYSYGVNSTEKGDLSSESTVSRIRTEHFPLTLESARPSHTSQYLCASRADATNEKLFFGSGTQLSVL.

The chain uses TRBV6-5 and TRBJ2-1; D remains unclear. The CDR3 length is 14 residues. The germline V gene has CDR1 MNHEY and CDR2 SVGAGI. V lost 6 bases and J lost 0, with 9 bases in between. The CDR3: CASRVSTSYNEQFF. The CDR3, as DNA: TGTGCCAGCAGAGTTTCTACCTCCTACAATGAGCAGTTCTTC.

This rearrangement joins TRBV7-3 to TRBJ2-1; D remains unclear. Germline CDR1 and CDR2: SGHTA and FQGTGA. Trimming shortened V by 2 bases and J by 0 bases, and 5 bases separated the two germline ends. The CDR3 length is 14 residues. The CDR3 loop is CASSLLVSYNEQFF. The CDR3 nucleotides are TGTGCCAGCAGCTTACTCGTCTCCTACAATGAGCAGTTCTTC. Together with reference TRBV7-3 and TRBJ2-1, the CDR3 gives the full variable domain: GAGVSQTPSNKVTEKGKYVELRCDPISGHTALYWYRQSLGQGPEFLIYFQGTGAADDSGLPNDRFFAVRPEGSVSTLKIQRTERGDSAVYLCASSLLVSYNEQFFGPGTRLTVL.

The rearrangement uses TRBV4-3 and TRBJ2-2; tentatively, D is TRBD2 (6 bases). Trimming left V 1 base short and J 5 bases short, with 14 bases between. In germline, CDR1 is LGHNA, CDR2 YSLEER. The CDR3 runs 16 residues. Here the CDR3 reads CASSQGVPGVTGELFF. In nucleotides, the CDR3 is TGCGCCAGCAGCCAAGGGGTTCCGGGGGTTACCGGGGAGCTGTTTTTT.

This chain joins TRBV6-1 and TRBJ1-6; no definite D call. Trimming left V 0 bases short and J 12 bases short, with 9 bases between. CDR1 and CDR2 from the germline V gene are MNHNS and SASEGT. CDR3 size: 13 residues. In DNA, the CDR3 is TGTGCCAGCAGTGAAGCGCCGTTAGTACCCCTCCACTTT. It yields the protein CASSEAPLVPLHF.

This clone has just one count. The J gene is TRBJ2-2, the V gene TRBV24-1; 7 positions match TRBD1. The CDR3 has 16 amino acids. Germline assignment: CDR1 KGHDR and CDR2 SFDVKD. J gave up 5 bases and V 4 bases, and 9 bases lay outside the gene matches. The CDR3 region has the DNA TGTGCCACCAGTGACCCCGGTAGGGGGCTTACCGGGGAGCTGTTTTTT. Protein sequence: CATSDPGRGLTGELFF.

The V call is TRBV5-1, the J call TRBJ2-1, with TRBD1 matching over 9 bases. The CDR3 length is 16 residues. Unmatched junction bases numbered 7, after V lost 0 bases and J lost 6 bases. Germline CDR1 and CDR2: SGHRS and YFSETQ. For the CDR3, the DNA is TGCGCCAGCAGCTTGGAGAGGGACAGGGTTGGCAATGAGCAGTTCTTC. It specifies CASSLERDRVGNEQFF.

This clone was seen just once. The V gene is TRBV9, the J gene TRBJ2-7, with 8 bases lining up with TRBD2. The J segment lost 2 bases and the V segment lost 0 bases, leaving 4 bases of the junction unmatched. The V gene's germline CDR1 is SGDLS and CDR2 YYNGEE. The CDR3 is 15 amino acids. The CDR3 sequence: CASSVGASGPYEQYF. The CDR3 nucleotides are TGTGCCAGCAGCGTAGGGGCTAGCGGGCCCTACGAGCAGTACTTC.

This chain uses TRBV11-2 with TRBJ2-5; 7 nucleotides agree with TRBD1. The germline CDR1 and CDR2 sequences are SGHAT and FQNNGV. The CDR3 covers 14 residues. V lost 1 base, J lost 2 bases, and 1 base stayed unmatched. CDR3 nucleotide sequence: TGTGCCAGCAGCTTAGTACAGGGGCAAGAGACCCAGTACTTC. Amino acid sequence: CASSLVQGQETQYF.

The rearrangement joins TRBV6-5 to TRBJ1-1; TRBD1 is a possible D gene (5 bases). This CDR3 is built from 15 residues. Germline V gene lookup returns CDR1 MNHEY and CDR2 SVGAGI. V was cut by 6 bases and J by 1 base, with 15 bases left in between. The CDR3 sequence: CASRTPQAPNTEAFF. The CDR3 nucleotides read TGTGCCAGCAGGACCCCACAGGCCCCGAACACTGAAGCTTTCTTT.

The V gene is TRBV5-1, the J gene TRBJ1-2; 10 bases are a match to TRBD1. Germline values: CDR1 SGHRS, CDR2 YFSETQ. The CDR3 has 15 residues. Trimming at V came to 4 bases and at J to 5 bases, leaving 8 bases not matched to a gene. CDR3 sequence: CASSTGQGVGYGYTF. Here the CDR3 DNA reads TGCGCCAGCAGCACCGGACAGGGGGTCGGTTATGGCTACACCTTC.

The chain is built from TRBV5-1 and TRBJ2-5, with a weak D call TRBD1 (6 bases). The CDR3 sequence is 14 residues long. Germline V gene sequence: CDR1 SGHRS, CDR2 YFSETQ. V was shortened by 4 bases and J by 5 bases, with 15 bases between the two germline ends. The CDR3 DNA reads TGCGCCAGCAGCCGACTTACAGGGTTGGAGACCCAGTACTTC. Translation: CASSRLTGLETQYF.

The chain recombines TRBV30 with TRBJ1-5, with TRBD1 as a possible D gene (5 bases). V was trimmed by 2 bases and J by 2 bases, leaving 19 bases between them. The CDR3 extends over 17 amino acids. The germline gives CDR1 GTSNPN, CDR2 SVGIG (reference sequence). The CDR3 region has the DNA TGTGCCTGGAGTCCATACGGGGGTTTTGGGGGCAATCAGCCCCAGCATTTT. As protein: CAWSPYGGFGGNQPQHF.

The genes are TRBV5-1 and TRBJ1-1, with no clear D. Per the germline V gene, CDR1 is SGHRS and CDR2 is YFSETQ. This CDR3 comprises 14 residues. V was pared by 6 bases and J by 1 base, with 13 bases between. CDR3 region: CASNDRLGNTEAFF. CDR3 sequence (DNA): TGCGCCAGCAACGATCGACTGGGGAACACTGAAGCTTTCTTT.

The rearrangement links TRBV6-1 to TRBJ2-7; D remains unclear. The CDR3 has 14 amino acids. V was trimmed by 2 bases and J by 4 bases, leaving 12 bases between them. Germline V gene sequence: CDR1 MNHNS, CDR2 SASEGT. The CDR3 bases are TGTGCCAGCAGTGAATACGGAGAGAGGTACGAGCAGTACTTC. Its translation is CASSEYGERYEQYF.

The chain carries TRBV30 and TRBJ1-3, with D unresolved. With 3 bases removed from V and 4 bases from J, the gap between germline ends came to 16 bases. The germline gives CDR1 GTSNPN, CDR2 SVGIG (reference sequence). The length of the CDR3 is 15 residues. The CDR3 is CAWRADGRIGNTIYF. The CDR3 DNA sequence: TGTGCCTGGAGGGCGGACGGGAGGATCGGAAACACCATATATTTT.

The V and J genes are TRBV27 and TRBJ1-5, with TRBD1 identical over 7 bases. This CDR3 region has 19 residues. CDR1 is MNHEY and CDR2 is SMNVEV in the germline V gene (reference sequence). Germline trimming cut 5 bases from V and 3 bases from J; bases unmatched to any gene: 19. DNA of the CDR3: TGTGCCAGCAGTCCTACATTTGCCCCCAGGACAGGTCTCAATCAGCCCCAGCATTTT. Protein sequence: CASSPTFAPRTGLNQPQHF.

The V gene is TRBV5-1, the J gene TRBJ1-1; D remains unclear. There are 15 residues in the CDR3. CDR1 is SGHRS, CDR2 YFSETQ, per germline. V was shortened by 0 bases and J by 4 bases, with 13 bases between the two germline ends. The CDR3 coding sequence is TGCGCCAGCAGCTTGGGTGGCAGTCAAACCACTGAAGCTTTCTTT. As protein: CASSLGGSQTTEAFF.

The CDR3 DNA follows: TGTGCCAGCAGTTACGGGGGACAGGGGTTTGGTGAAGCTTTCTTT. Its translation: CASSYGGQGFGEAFF. The J gene is TRBJ1-1, the V gene TRBV6-5; 10 positions match TRBD1. The CDR3 is made up of 15 amino acids. CDR1 and CDR2 from the germline V gene are MNHEY and SVGAGI. The J segment lost 7 bases and the V segment lost 2 bases, leaving 7 bases of the junction unmatched.

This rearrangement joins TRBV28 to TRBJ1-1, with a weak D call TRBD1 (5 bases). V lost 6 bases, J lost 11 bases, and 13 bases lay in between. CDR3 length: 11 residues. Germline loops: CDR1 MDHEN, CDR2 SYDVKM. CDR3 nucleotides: TGTGCCAGCAGCTCCCGACAGTCTGCTTTCTTT. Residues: CASSSRQSAFF.